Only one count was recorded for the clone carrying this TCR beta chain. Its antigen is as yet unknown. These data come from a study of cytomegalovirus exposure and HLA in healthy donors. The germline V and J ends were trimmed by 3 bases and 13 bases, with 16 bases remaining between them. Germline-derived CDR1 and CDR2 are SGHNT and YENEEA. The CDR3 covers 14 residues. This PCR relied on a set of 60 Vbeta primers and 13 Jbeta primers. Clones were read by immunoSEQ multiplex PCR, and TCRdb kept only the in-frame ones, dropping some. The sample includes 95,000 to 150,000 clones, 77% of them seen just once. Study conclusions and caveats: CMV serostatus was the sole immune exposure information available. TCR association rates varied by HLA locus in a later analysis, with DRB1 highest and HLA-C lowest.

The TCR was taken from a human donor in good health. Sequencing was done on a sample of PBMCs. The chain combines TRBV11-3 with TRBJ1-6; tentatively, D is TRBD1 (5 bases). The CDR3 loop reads CASSLGGVIHPLHF. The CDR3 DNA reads TGTGCCAGCAGCTTGGGGGGAGTAATTCACCCCCTCCACTTT.